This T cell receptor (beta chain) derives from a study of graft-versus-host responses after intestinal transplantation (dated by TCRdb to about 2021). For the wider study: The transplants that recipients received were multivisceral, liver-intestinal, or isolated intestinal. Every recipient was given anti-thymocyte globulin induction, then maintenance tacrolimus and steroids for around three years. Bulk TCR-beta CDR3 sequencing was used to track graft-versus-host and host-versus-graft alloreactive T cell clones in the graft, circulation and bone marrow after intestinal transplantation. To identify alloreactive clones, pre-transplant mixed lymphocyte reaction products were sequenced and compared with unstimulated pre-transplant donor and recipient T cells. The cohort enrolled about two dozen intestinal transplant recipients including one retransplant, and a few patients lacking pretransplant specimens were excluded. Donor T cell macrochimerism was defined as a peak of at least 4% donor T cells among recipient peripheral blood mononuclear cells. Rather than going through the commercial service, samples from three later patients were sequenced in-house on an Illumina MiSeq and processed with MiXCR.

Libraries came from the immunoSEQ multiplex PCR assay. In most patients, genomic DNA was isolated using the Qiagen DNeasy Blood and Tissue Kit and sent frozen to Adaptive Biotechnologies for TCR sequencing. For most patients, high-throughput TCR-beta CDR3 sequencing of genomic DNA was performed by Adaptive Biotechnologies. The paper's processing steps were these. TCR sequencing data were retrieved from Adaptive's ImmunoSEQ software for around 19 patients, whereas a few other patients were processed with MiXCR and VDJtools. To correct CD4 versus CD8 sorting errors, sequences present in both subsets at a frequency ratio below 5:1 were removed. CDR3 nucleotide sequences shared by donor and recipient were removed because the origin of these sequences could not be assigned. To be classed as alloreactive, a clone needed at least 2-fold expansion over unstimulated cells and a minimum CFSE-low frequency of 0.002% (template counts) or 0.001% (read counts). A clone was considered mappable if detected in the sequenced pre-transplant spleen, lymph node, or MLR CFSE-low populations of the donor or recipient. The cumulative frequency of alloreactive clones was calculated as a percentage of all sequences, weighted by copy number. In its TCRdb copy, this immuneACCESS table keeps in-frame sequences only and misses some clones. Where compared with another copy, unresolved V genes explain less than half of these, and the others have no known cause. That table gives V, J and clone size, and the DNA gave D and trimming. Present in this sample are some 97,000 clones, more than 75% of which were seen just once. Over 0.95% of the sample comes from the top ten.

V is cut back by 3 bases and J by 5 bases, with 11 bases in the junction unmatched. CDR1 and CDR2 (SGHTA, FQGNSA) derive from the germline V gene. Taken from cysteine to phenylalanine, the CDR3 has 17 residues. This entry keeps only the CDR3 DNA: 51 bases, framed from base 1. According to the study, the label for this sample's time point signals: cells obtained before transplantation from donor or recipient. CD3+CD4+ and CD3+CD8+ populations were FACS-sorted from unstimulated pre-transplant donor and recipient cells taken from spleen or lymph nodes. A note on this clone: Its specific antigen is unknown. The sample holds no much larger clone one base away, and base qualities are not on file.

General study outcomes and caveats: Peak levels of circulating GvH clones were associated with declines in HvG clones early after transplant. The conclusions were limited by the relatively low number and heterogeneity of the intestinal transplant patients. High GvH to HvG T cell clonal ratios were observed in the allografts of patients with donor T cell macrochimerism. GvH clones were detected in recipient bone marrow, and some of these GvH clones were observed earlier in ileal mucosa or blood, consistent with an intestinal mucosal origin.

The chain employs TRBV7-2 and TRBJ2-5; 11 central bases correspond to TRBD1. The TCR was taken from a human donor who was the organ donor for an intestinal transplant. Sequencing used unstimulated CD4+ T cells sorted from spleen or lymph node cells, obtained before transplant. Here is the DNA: TGTGCCAGCAGCTTCCCCCGGGACAGGGGGTGGAGTGAGACCCAGTACTTC. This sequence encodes CASSFPRDRGWSETQYF.